One and the same sample provided the 31 T cell receptor beta chains below, sequenced in a study of lymphopenia after photon versus proton radiotherapy. The assay was immunoSEQ multiplex PCR, and TCRdb's table has in-frame clones only and misses some. The data show 75,000 to 95,000 clones, with 65% to 85% seen just once and around 1.4% held by the top ten. The sample was peripheral blood, taken from a patient treated with proton-based radiotherapy. The receptors come from a man aged 60-69 years with pancreatic cancer.

V gene TRBV10-1 combines with J gene TRBJ2-1, with unresolved D. Trimming pared 10 bases from V and 13 bases from J, leaving 23 bases between. This CDR3 is built from 13 residues. Germline V lookup: CDR1 WNHNN, CDR2 SYGVQD (reference sequence). The CDR3 sequence is CATSMPELSIQFF. The DNA of the CDR3 is TGCGCCACCTCGATGCCGGAGCTATCGATCCAGTTCTTC.

The chain joins TRBV30 to TRBJ2-4; TRBD1 agrees at 9 bases. The germline V gene has CDR1 GTSNPN and CDR2 SVGIG (reference sequence). The ends lost 3 bases at V and 5 bases at J; junction bases unmatched: 2. This CDR3 spans 13 amino acids. CDR3 DNA sequence: TGTGCCTGGAGCGGGACAGGGCAAAACATTCAGTACTTC. Protein: CAWSGTGQNIQYF.

J is TRBJ1-1 and V is TRBV19; a weak D match, TRBD1 (5 bases). This CDR3 has 14 residues. CDR1 is LNHDA and CDR2 is SQIVND in the germline V gene (reference sequence). V was clipped by 3 bases and J by 1 base, with 9 bases between them. For the CDR3, the DNA is TGTGCCAGTAGTATGGGCAGGGCGAACACTGAAGCTTTCTTT. Its protein is CASSMGRANTEAFF.

Turning to this clone: One junction end disagrees with the germline gene, perhaps due to a read error. J is TRBJ2-3 and V is TRBV7-7; 7 bases line up with TRBD2. The CDR3 sequence is 13 residues long. The germline V gene has CDR1 SSHAT and CDR2 FNYEAQ (reference sequence). DNA for the CDR3: TGTGCTAGCAGCTTCGGGGAGGGTGATACGCAGTATTTT. This gives the protein CASSFGEGDTQYF.

The rearrangement uses TRBV7-9 and TRBJ1-1; D is perhaps TRBD1 (5 bases). The CDR3 sequence is 15 residues long. CDR1 is SEHNR and CDR2 is FQNEAQ in the germline V gene (reference sequence). V was pared by 5 bases and J by 1 base, with 14 bases between. The CDR3 bases are TGTGCCAGCAGCCCAGGGACCCAGGAGAACACTGAAGCTTTCTTT. This codes for CASSPGTQENTEAFF.

This clone was seen only a few times. V and J are TRBV4-3 and TRBJ2-1; 9 bases match TRBD2. V was clipped by 1 base and J by 7 bases; unmatched bases: 5. In germline, CDR1 is LGHNA, CDR2 YSLEER. The CDR3 runs 15 residues. The CDR3 region is CASSQVWLAGNEQFF. The CDR3 bases are TGCGCCAGCAGCCAAGTTTGGCTAGCGGGGAATGAGCAGTTCTTC.

The V call is TRBV5-4, the J call TRBJ1-2; perhaps TRBD1 as D (6 bases). CDR3 size: 15 residues. Per the germline V gene, CDR1 is SGHNT and CDR2 is YYREEE (reference sequence). V was clipped by 4 bases and J by 2 bases, with 15 bases between them. The CDR3 spells CASSLEGGANYGYTF. The CDR3 DNA sequence: TGTGCCAGCAGCCTGGAAGGGGGGGCAAACTATGGCTACACCTTC.

The CDR3 DNA follows: TGCAGCGTTGAGGGTGGGTACACCGGGGAGCTGTTTTTT. It yields the protein CSVEGGYTGELFF. This rearrangement joins TRBV29-1 to TRBJ2-2; no clear D gene. The V and J ends lost 3 bases and 3 bases respectively, with 8 bases between them. Looked up from germline, CDR1 is SQVTM and CDR2 is ANQGSEA. The CDR3 runs to 13 residues.

The chain carries TRBV29-1 and TRBJ2-2, with a weak D call TRBD1 (6 bases). Germline V CDR1 and CDR2: SQVTM, ANQGSEA. V was cut by 4 bases and J by 2 bases, with 8 bases left in between. The CDR3 consists of 13 residues. The CDR3: CSVGQANTGELFF. The CDR3 nucleotides are TGCAGCGTTGGACAGGCTAACACCGGGGAGCTGTTTTTT.

This clone was counted once. The genes are TRBV30 and TRBJ1-5; 8 bases match TRBD1. Trimming took 8 bases from V and 3 from J; bases not matched to a gene: 12. The CDR3 covers 15 residues. The germline V gene encodes CDR1 GTSNPN and CDR2 SVGIG (reference sequence). CDR3 nucleotide sequence: TGTGCCCGCATCGAGGACAGGGATATCAATCAGCCCCAGCATTTT. It specifies CARIEDRDINQPQHF.

CDR3 in amino acids: CASSIGTGGLGEQYF. CDR3 sequence (DNA): TGCGCCAGCAGTATCGGGACAGGGGGCCTCGGCGAGCAGTACTTC. The chain links TRBV5-1 to TRBJ2-7, with 12 bases matching TRBD1. Germline CDR1 reads SGHRS; CDR2 reads YFSETQ. The CDR3 has 15 residues. J gave up 6 bases and V 5 bases, and 9 bases lay outside the gene matches. The full variable domain, rest sourced from reference TRBV5-1 and TRBJ2-7, is KAGVTQTPRYLIKTRGQQVTLSCSPISGHRSVSWYQQTPGQGLQFLFEYFSETQRNKGNFPGRFSGRQFSNSRSEMNVSTLELGDSALYLCASSIGTGGLGEQYFGPGTRLTVT.

This sequence joins TRBV18 and TRBJ1-4, with no clear D. Per germline, CDR1 KGHSH and CDR2 LQKENI. V was cut by 5 bases and J by 5 bases, with 9 bases left in between. The CDR3 loop spans 13 amino acids. CDR3 amino acids: CASSMSQNEKLFF. The CDR3 DNA follows: TGTGCCAGCTCAATGTCGCAAAATGAAAAACTGTTTTTT. The complete variable domain, with remaining parts taken from reference TRBV18 and TRBJ1-4, reads NAGVMQNPRHLVRRRGQEARLRCSPMKGHSHVYWYRQLPEEGLKFMVYLQKENIIDESGMPKERFSAEFPKEGPSILRIQQVVRGDSAAYFCASSMSQNEKLFFGSGTQLSVL.

This chain links TRBV11-2 with TRBJ2-1; TRBD2 agrees at 10 bases. V was pared by 1 base and J by 4 bases, with 4 bases of the junction left unmatched. CDR3 length equals 16 residues. CDR1 is SGHAT and CDR2 is FQNNGV in the germline V gene. CDR3 region: CASSLVSLAGYNEQFF. In DNA, the CDR3 is TGTGCCAGCAGCTTAGTGTCACTAGCGGGGTACAATGAGCAGTTCTTC.

The V call is TRBV27, the J call TRBJ2-6, with D possibly being TRBD1 (6 bases). V was pared by 3 bases and J by 1 base, with 10 bases between. Germline V CDR1 and CDR2: MNHEY, SMNVEV (reference sequence). This CDR3 spans 16 amino acids. CDR3 sequence: CASSFGQLSGANVLTF. As DNA, the CDR3 is TGTGCCAGCAGTTTTGGACAGCTTTCTGGGGCCAACGTCCTGACTTTC.

V and J are TRBV6-5 and TRBJ2-7, with D unclear. This CDR3 comprises 15 residues. V dropped 5 bases and J dropped 2 bases, with 16 bases sitting between them. Per germline, CDR1 MNHEY and CDR2 SVGAGI. Here the CDR3 reads CASSQRPGWPYEQYF. The CDR3 DNA sequence: TGTGCCAGCAGTCAACGACCCGGTTGGCCCTACGAGCAGTACTTC.

The chain links TRBV28 to TRBJ1-5; TRBD1 might be the D (6 bases). The CDR3 is made up of 17 amino acids. Germline values: CDR1 MDHEN, CDR2 SYDVKM. V was pared by 7 bases and J by 4 bases, with 23 bases between. The CDR3 region has the DNA TGTGCCAGCACCCCACCTACAGGGCCCGTTGTAAATCAGCCCCAGCATTTT. Translation gives CASTPPTGPVVNQPQHF.

This sequence joins TRBV7-2 and TRBJ1-4; D unresolved. V was shortened by 6 bases and J by 8 bases, with 19 bases between the two germline ends. This CDR3 is built from 15 residues. Germline loops: CDR1 SGHTA, CDR2 FQGNSA. The CDR3 sequence is CASSYLGPAREKLFF. The CDR3 nucleotides read TGTGCCAGCAGTTACTTAGGGCCCGCCCGAGAAAAACTGTTTTTT.

The chain combines TRBV2 with TRBJ1-2; perhaps TRBD1 as D (5 bases). Germline lookup yields CDR1 SNHLY and CDR2 FYNNEI. V shed 5 bases and J shed 2 bases, with 9 bases lying between them. The CDR3 extends over 13 amino acids. This chain's CDR3 is CASSRQGNYGYTF. As DNA, the CDR3 is TGTGCCAGCAGTCGTCAGGGAAACTATGGCTACACCTTC.

This chain connects TRBV7-2 to TRBJ2-1; tentatively, D is TRBD2 (5 bases). CDR1 is SGHTA and CDR2 is FQGNSA in the germline V gene. The V end lost 5 bases, the J end lost 12 bases, and 14 bases lay between the germline ends. The CDR3 extends over 12 amino acids. CDR3 nucleotide sequence: TGTGCCAGCAGCCGAAGCCTAGCCGGGCAGTTCTTC. Its protein is CASSRSLAGQFF.

The V and J genes are TRBV6-1 and TRBJ2-7; D tentatively fits TRBD1 or TRBD2 (5 bases each). V lost 4 bases and J lost 0, with 10 bases in between. Germline CDR1 and CDR2: MNHNS and SASEGT. This CDR3 comprises 14 residues. The CDR3: CASSGAGSSYEQYF. The CDR3 DNA follows: TGTGCCAGCAGTGGTGCAGGGAGCTCCTACGAGCAGTACTTC.

The chain links TRBV15 to TRBJ2-7; no definite D call. V lost 3 bases to trimming and J lost 3 bases, with 9 bases between them. This CDR3 region has 13 residues. Germline lookup yields CDR1 LNHNV and CDR2 YYDKDF (reference sequence). CDR3 nucleotides: TGTGCCACCAGCAGTGAGGACGGCTACGAGCAGTACTTC. Residues: CATSSEDGYEQYF.

The chain has TRBV28 and TRBJ2-2, with 7 bases lining up with TRBD2. V lost 2 bases and J lost 0; bases outside the gene matches: 6. The germline CDR1 and CDR2 sequences are MDHEN and SYDVKM. The CDR3 sequence is 17 residues long. Here the CDR3 DNA reads TGTGCCAGCAGTTTAGGGGCTGCGGGAGCGAACACCGGGGAGCTGTTTTTT. Its protein product is CASSLGAAGANTGELFF. The full variable domain, its missing parts supplied by reference TRBV28 and TRBJ2-2, is DVKVTQSSRYLVKRTGEKVFLECVQDMDHENMFWYRQDPGLGLRLIYFSYDVKMKEKGDIPEGYSVSREKKERFSLILESASTNQTSMYLCASSLGAAGANTGELFFGEGSRLTVL.

This sequence joins TRBV19 and TRBJ1-3; D is unresolved. Trimming pared 9 bases from V and 0 bases from J, leaving 15 bases between. Germline V gene sequence: CDR1 LNHDA, CDR2 SQIVND (reference sequence). This CDR3 is built from 15 residues. This chain's CDR3 is CASASQVSSGNTIYF. CDR3 sequence (DNA): TGTGCCAGCGCCTCACAAGTGAGCTCTGGAAACACCATATATTTT.

The rearrangement uses TRBV6-1 and TRBJ2-3, with D unresolved. The germline V gene encodes CDR1 MNHNS and CDR2 SASEGT. This CDR3 region has 14 residues. Trimming removed 4 bases from V and 5 bases from J, with 13 bases in between. The CDR3 region is CASSVPRTRDTQYF. CDR3 coding DNA: TGTGCCAGCAGTGTCCCTAGAACCCGAGATACGCAGTATTTT.

V usage is TRBV5-5 and J usage is TRBJ2-5, with 7 positions matching TRBD1. Germline V gives CDR1 SGHKS, CDR2 YYEKEE (reference sequence). The CDR3 is made up of 15 amino acids. V dropped 4 bases and J dropped 4; count of bases not matched to a gene: 10. Written as DNA, the CDR3 is TGTGCCAGCAGCCCACAGGGGATCCTTAGAGAGACCCAGTACTTC. Its translation: CASSPQGILRETQYF.

Within the sample, this clone is medium-sized. The chain joins TRBV15 to TRBJ2-7; D perhaps matches TRBD2 (6 bases). Germline CDR1 and CDR2: LNHNV and YYDKDF (reference sequence). Deletions cut 5 bases from V and 4 bases from J, with 12 bases between. The CDR3 contains 13 residues. As DNA, the CDR3 is TGTGCCACCAGCCAGGACTACGGATACGAGCAGTACTTC. It codes for CATSQDYGYEQYF.

This sequence joins TRBV7-9 and TRBJ2-7; TRBD1 is a possible D gene (6 bases). Germline CDR1 and CDR2: SEHNR and FQNEAQ (reference sequence). The CDR3 runs to 13 residues. V lost 0 bases to trimming and J lost 11 bases, with 14 bases between them. CDR3 loop: CASSLAGTPGEYF. The CDR3 DNA reads TGTGCCAGCAGCTTAGCAGGGACACCCGGGGAGTACTTC.

This rearrangement joins TRBV7-2 to TRBJ2-3, with 7 bases identical to TRBD1. The CDR3 length is 12 residues. Looked up from germline, CDR1 is SGHTA and CDR2 is FQGNSA. The J segment lost 10 bases and the V segment lost 3 bases, leaving 4 bases of the junction unmatched. CDR3 amino acids: CASSLTGLAQYF. Written as DNA, the CDR3 is TGTGCCAGCAGCTTGACAGGGCTAGCGCAGTATTTT.

The chain uses TRBV7-6 and TRBJ2-2, with TRBD2 as a possible D gene (6 bases). The CDR3 has 14 residues. CDR1 is SGHVS, CDR2 FNYEAQ, per germline. V lost 4 bases and J 4 bases, leaving 10 bases between the germline ends. The CDR3 nucleotides read TGTGCCAGCAGCTGGGGACTGATCACCGGGGAGCTGTTTTTT. It specifies CASSWGLITGELFF.

The chain has TRBV28 and TRBJ2-7; D remains unclear. The CDR3 spans 12 residues. Germline CDR1 reads MDHEN; CDR2 reads SYDVKM. V was shortened by 4 bases and J by 3 bases, with 7 bases between the two germline ends. The CDR3 loop is CASSSWLYEQYF. The CDR3 region has the DNA TGTGCCAGCAGTTCCTGGCTCTACGAGCAGTACTTC.

The genes are TRBV4-2 and TRBJ2-7; 14 bases align to TRBD2. Trimming cost V 3 bases and J 4 bases; bases outside gene matches: 5. This CDR3 region has 16 residues. Per the germline V gene, CDR1 is LGHNA and CDR2 is YNFKEQ. CDR3 residues: CASSQGLAGEVYEQYF. The CDR3 DNA sequence: TGTGCCAGCAGCCAGGGACTAGCGGGAGAGGTTTACGAGCAGTACTTC.